A single sample is the source of the 31 T cell receptor beta chains below, sequenced in a study of graft-versus-host responses after intestinal transplantation. This table comes from immunoSEQ multiplex PCR, and its TCRdb copy is limited to in-frame clones, with some not included. The table includes tens of thousands of clones, roughly 80% detected once. Their recognized antigens are unknown. The sequencing here drew on unstimulated CD4+ T cells sorted from spleen or lymph node cells, taken before intestinal transplant. Every receptor here comes from a human donor who received an intestinal transplant.

This clone was counted between two and nine times. The rearrangement joins TRBV6-1 to TRBJ1-2; D perhaps matches TRBD1 (6 bases). Germline V lookup: CDR1 MNHNS, CDR2 SASEGT. The CDR3 covers 17 residues. V lost 6 bases and J 3 bases, leaving 23 bases between the germline ends. The CDR3 DNA follows: TGTGCCAGCAGGGAACTCTTGGGGACACAGTTTGACTATGGCTACACCTTC. Protein product: CASRELLGTQFDYGYTF.

The CDR3 sequence: CASSQLQGDNQPQHF. Here the CDR3 DNA reads TGCGCCAGCAGCCAGCTACAGGGAGATAATCAGCCCCAGCATTTT. The chain links TRBV4-1 to TRBJ1-5; possible D gene TRBD1, 6 bases. This CDR3 has 15 residues. Germline CDR1 is MGHRA and CDR2 is YSYEKL. The V end was cut by 3 bases, the J end by 4 bases, with 13 bases between.

Here the CDR3 DNA reads TGTGCCAGCAGTGAAGGTATCGGCTATGGCTACACCTTC. It specifies CASSEGIGYGYTF. The rearrangement links TRBV6-1 to TRBJ1-2; D call uncertain. Germline lookup yields CDR1 MNHNS and CDR2 SASEGT. V was trimmed by 1 base and J by 4 bases, leaving 7 bases between them. The CDR3 is 13 amino acids.

This clone was seen only a few times. V usage is TRBV10-1 and J usage is TRBJ2-3, with D uncertain. Germline V CDR1 and CDR2: WNHNN, SYGVQD (reference sequence). The CDR3 covers 13 residues. V shed 3 bases and J shed 4 bases, with 8 bases lying between them. The CDR3 coding sequence is TGCGCCAGCAGTGATAATGTGCCAGATACGCAGTATTTT. Protein sequence: CASSDNVPDTQYF.

The chain recombines TRBV11-2 with TRBJ2-5; 8 bases align to TRBD1. Germline-derived CDR1 and CDR2 are SGHAT and FQNNGV. This CDR3 has 13 amino acids. The trim removed 6 bases at V and 5 bases at J, leaving 5 bases unmatched. In DNA form, the CDR3 reads TGTGCCAGCAGTCGGACAGGGATCGAGACCCAGTACTTC. Protein sequence: CASSRTGIETQYF.

The J gene is TRBJ2-1, the V gene TRBV15; 12 bases are a match to TRBD1. After removal of 8 bases from V and 9 bases from J, the junction contained 11 bases not matched to a gene. The V gene's germline CDR1 is LNHNV and CDR2 YYDKDF (reference sequence). This CDR3 contains 15 residues. The CDR3 nucleotides are TGTGCCACCTCGGGACAGGGGGCGTTAGGTGGTGAGCAGTTCTTC. This translates into CATSGQGALGGEQFF.

The CDR3 DNA is TGTGCCAGCAGCTTTCCTAGCGGGGGCTTGTACAATGAGCAGTTCTTC. Translation: CASSFPSGGLYNEQFF. The chain has TRBV7-9 and TRBJ2-1, with 10 nucleotides matching TRBD2. Looked up from germline, CDR1 is SEHNR and CDR2 is FQNEAQ (reference sequence). The CDR3 loop spans 16 amino acids. The junction had 6 bases not matched to a gene; V was cut back by 3 bases and J by 4 bases.

The rearrangement joins TRBV5-1 to TRBJ2-5; a possible D gene is TRBD1 (5 bases). Germline V gene lookup returns CDR1 SGHRS and CDR2 YFSETQ. The V gene lost 1 base and the J gene lost 3 bases, with 7 bases spanning the gap. CDR3 length equals 13 residues. The chain's CDR3 is CASSLLGEETQYF. The CDR3 DNA follows: TGCGCCAGCAGCTTGCTAGGGGAAGAGACCCAGTACTTC.

V and J are TRBV19 and TRBJ2-7; D might be TRBD2 (6 bases). This CDR3 spans 14 amino acids. Trimming left V 6 bases short and J 2 bases short, with 14 bases between. The germline V gene encodes CDR1 LNHDA and CDR2 SQIVND (reference sequence). The CDR3 coding sequence is TGTGCCAGTAGGCGTCATAGCGGTACCTACGAGCAGTACTTC. This translates into CASRRHSGTYEQYF.

J is TRBJ2-7 and V is TRBV5-1; tentative D call: TRBD2 (6 bases). V lost 5 bases to trimming and J lost 5 bases, with 14 bases between them. Germline-derived CDR1 and CDR2 are SGHRS and YFSETQ. The CDR3 is 13 amino acids. In nucleotides, the CDR3 is TGCGCCAGCAGTTTGCCTAGCGAGAACGAGCAGTACTTC. Encoded protein: CASSLPSENEQYF.

CDR3 DNA sequence: TGTGCCAGCAGTCGTGGGGTGCGCGCTGAAGCTTTCTTT. Protein: CASSRGVRAEAFF. J is TRBJ1-1 and V is TRBV7-3; no firm D call. CDR3 length: 13 residues. CDR1 and CDR2 (germline): SGHTA, FQGTGA. The V gene lost 6 bases and the J gene lost 6 bases, with 14 bases spanning the gap.

The V gene is TRBV6-5, the J gene TRBJ2-3; D gene unclear. Germline CDR1 is MNHEY and CDR2 is SVGAGI. Trimming shortened V by 2 bases and J by 4 bases, and 7 bases separated the two germline ends. There are 13 residues in the CDR3. The CDR3 DNA reads as TGTGCCAGCAGTTACGACCCTTCAGATACGCAGTATTTT. It is translated as CASSYDPSDTQYF.

The chain carries TRBV10-1 and TRBJ2-3; D is uncertain. V was trimmed by 3 bases and J by 7 bases, leaving 32 bases between them. From germline, CDR1 is WNHNN and CDR2 SYGVQD (reference sequence). CDR3 size: 20 residues. CDR3 loop: CASSEGMVPVKDRNAYTQYF. The DNA of the CDR3 is TGCGCCAGCAGTGAAGGGATGGTCCCCGTCAAGGACCGGAACGCTTATACGCAGTATTTT.

The chain is built from TRBV6-1 and TRBJ2-5; 11 nucleotides align to TRBD1. The V and J ends lost 4 bases and 5 bases, in that order; junction bases with no gene match: 9. The CDR3 has 16 amino acids. Germline-derived CDR1 and CDR2 are MNHNS and SASEGT. The CDR3 DNA reads as TGTGCCAGCAGTGCGAGGGACAGGGGGTTAAGGGAGACCCAGTACTTC. Its protein is CASSARDRGLRETQYF.

J is TRBJ2-2 and V is TRBV7-9; 14 bases fit TRBD2. The CDR3 length is 16 residues. Trimming took 5 bases from V and 6 from J; bases not matched to a gene: 5. Germline lookup yields CDR1 SEHNR and CDR2 FQNEAQ (reference sequence). CDR3: CASSMGLAGAAGELFF. For the CDR3, the DNA is TGTGCCAGCAGCATGGGACTAGCGGGAGCAGCCGGGGAGCTGTTTTTT.

This chain links TRBV9 with TRBJ2-1; 11 bases fit TRBD2. The J segment lost 3 bases and the V segment lost 0 bases, leaving 8 bases of the junction unmatched. The CDR3 runs to 18 residues. Germline V lookup: CDR1 SGDLS, CDR2 YYNGEE. The CDR3 here is CASSVVLAGVGDYNEQFF. Written as DNA, the CDR3 is TGTGCCAGCAGCGTAGTACTAGCGGGAGTGGGTGACTACAATGAGCAGTTCTTC. Full variable domain (outside the CDR3, taken from reference TRBV9 and TRBJ2-1): DSGVTQTPKHLITATGQRVTLRCSPRSGDLSVYWYQQSLDQGLQFLIQYYNGEERAKGNILERFSAQQFPDLHSELNLSSLELGDSALYFCASSVVLAGVGDYNEQFFGPGTRLTVL.

The chain employs TRBV28 and TRBJ2-6; tentative D call: TRBD1 (5 bases). The CDR3 contains 16 residues. The ends were cut back, 3 bases at V and 4 bases at J, with 13 bases in the middle. Per germline, CDR1 MDHEN and CDR2 SYDVKM. CDR3 residues: CASSLQGIHGANVLTF. The CDR3 nucleotides read TGTGCCAGCAGTTTGCAGGGAATTCACGGGGCCAACGTCCTGACTTTC.

The chain uses TRBV5-1 and TRBJ2-2, with 7 bases lining up with TRBD2. Germline V gives CDR1 SGHRS, CDR2 YFSETQ. With 2 bases clipped from V and 6 bases from J, the junction kept 10 bases outside the gene matches. The CDR3 length is 16 residues. The CDR3 reads CASSFNPGTTSGELFF. The DNA for the CDR3 is TGCGCCAGCAGCTTCAATCCCGGGACTACCTCCGGGGAGCTGTTTTTT.

The V call is TRBV6-5, the J call TRBJ2-5, with a tentative D call TRBD1 (5 bases). Germline CDR1 MNHEY, CDR2 SVGAGI. V dropped 0 bases and J dropped 7 bases, with 9 bases sitting between them. There are 13 residues in the CDR3. The CDR3 coding sequence is TGTGCCAGCAGTTACTCGACAGCCGGGACCCAGTACTTC. Translation gives CASSYSTAGTQYF.

The V call is TRBV9, the J call TRBJ1-6; D remains ambiguous. CDR1 is SGDLS, CDR2 YYNGEE, per germline. This CDR3 is 13 amino acids long. The V gene lost 4 bases and the J gene lost 8 bases, with 10 bases spanning the gap. For the CDR3, the DNA is TGTGCCAGCAGCAGGGTTGCGGATTCACCCCTCCACTTT. Protein product: CASSRVADSPLHF.

The chain carries TRBV29-1 and TRBJ2-3; D is perhaps TRBD1 (5 bases). V shed 6 bases and J shed 4 bases, with 8 bases lying between them. The CDR3 covers 11 residues. Germline V gene data show CDR1 as SQVTM and CDR2 as ANQGSEA. The CDR3 region has the DNA TGCAGCGTAAGGGGCCCAGATACGCAGTATTTT. It specifies CSVRGPDTQYF.

This sequence joins TRBV6-6 and TRBJ2-1; no firm D call. This CDR3 has 14 residues. V was trimmed by 2 bases and J by 5 bases, leaving 10 bases between them. Looked up from germline, CDR1 is MNHNY and CDR2 is SVGAGI (reference sequence). CDR3 DNA sequence: TGTGCCAGCAGTTACAGAGCGACCAACAATGAGCAGTTCTTC. It translates to CASSYRATNNEQFF.

The rearrangement links TRBV11-2 to TRBJ2-7, with D unclear. V lost 1 base, J lost 2 bases, and 12 bases lay in between. The CDR3 contains 15 residues. The germline CDR1 and CDR2 sequences are SGHAT and FQNNGV. The CDR3 sequence: CASSLGGQPTYEQYF. In DNA, the CDR3 is TGTGCCAGCAGCTTAGGTGGCCAGCCCACCTACGAGCAGTACTTC.

The chain combines TRBV29-1 with TRBJ2-2; D is possibly TRBD2 (5 bases). Germline V gene sequence: CDR1 SQVTM, CDR2 ANQGSEA. Trimming left V 6 bases short and J 5 bases short, with 13 bases between. CDR3 length: 13 residues. CDR3 coding DNA: TGCAGCGTCAACGAAGCGGCTACCGGGGAGCTGTTTTTT. This translates into CSVNEAATGELFF.

The V gene is TRBV6-5, the J gene TRBJ2-7; possibly TRBD1 for D (6 bases). The CDR3 totals 15 residues. In germline, CDR1 is MNHEY, CDR2 SVGAGI. Trimming removed 8 bases from V and 0 bases from J, with 17 bases in between. DNA of the CDR3: TGTGCCAGCCCCCGTGGGGGCCCGAGCTCCTACGAGCAGTACTTC. This codes for CASPRGGPSSYEQYF.

This clone was observed a handful of times. The rearrangement uses TRBV6-5 and TRBJ2-3; D gene ambiguous. This CDR3 has 11 residues. Trimming removed 8 bases at V and 5 bases at J, with 8 bases between. CDR1 is MNHEY, CDR2 SVGAGI, per germline. This CDR3 is CASHRGDTQYF. For the CDR3, the DNA is TGTGCCAGCCACCGTGGAGATACGCAGTATTTT.

This clone was recorded once. The CDR3 spells CASSSPQGGTEAFF. DNA of the CDR3: TGTGCCAGCAGTTCCCCTCAGGGAGGCACTGAAGCTTTCTTT. The V call is TRBV6-6, the J call TRBJ1-1, with a weak D call TRBD1 (5 bases). The ends were cut back, 4 bases at V and 4 bases at J, with 13 bases in the middle. CDR1 and CDR2 (germline): MNHNY, SVGAGI (reference sequence). The CDR3 is 14 residues long.

The chain joins TRBV29-1 to TRBJ2-3; weak D call: TRBD2 (5 bases). Trimming left V 4 bases short and J 4 bases short, with 21 bases between. CDR3 length: 16 amino acids. Germline V lookup: CDR1 SQVTM, CDR2 ANQGSEA. CDR3 region: CSVVLAHPGLSDTQYF. CDR3 nucleotides: TGCAGCGTTGTGCTAGCCCATCCCGGATTATCAGATACGCAGTATTTT.

The genes are TRBV5-1 and TRBJ2-2, with 9 bases lining up with TRBD1. CDR1 is SGHRS, CDR2 YFSETQ, per germline. This CDR3 contains 14 residues. The junction had 2 bases not matched to a gene; V was cut back by 3 bases and J by 5 bases. The CDR3 coding sequence is TGCGCCAGCAGCTGGGACAGGGCAACCGGGGAGCTGTTTTTT. This codes for CASSWDRATGELFF.

The genes are TRBV28 and TRBJ2-5; TRBD2 aligns across 7 bases. The J call is uncertain, as TRBJ2-7 better fits the DNA end. The CDR3 length is 13 residues. Germline assignment: CDR1 MDHEN and CDR2 SYDVKM. CDR3 sequence (DNA): TGTGCCAGCACCGGGACTATTGTAGGCGAGCAGTACTTC. Translated: CASTGTIVGEQYF.

This rearrangement joins TRBV9 to TRBJ1-1; D not certain. The CDR3 contains 14 residues. Germline V gene data show CDR1 as SGDLS and CDR2 as YYNGEE. Trimming stripped 0 bases from V and 5 bases from J, with 11 bases between. Written as DNA, the CDR3 is TGTGCCAGCAGCGTAGGGGGAACGGGGACTGAAGCTTTCTTT. It yields the protein CASSVGGTGTEAFF.